This T cell receptor beta chain is from a study of blood T cell repertoires in COVID-19. In germline, CDR1 is LNHDA, CDR2 SQIVND (reference sequence). The CDR3 consists of 12 residues. Trimming removed 8 bases at V and 2 bases at J, with 8 bases between. As originally analysed: Estimated nucleated cell counts came from reference gene primer amplification. The method was immunoSEQ multiplex PCR; TCRdb's version includes in-frame clones alone and lacks a portion of them. The V and J calls and clone size are taken from that table; D and trimming were inferred from the DNA. Of some 330,000 clones in the sample, 75% to 90% were seen once.

The chain uses TRBV19 and TRBJ2-3, with TRBD1 as a possible D gene (6 bases). The sequenced sample was PBMCs or T cells enriched from blood (not recorded which). This sequence originates from a man aged 25 to 40 who had recovered from COVID-19. This CDR3 reads CASGDITDTQYF. CDR3 nucleotide sequence: TGTGCCAGTGGGGACATCACAGATACGCAGTATTTT.